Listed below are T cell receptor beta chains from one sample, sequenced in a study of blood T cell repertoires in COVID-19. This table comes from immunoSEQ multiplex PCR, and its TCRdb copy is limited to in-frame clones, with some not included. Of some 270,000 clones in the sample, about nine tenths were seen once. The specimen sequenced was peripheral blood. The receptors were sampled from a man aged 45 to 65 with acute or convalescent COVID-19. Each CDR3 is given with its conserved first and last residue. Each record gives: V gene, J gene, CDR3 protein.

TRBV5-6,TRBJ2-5,CASSLVGGVETQYF
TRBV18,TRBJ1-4,CASSPGADDEKLFF
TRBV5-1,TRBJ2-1,CASSPGLAGGSEQFF
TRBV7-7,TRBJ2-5,CASSLSSGGAQETQYF
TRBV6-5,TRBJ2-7,CASSFPSGGSSYEQYF
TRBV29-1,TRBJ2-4,CSVEELGGTSVLKNIQYF
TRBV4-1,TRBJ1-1,CASSQEVTGDTEAFF
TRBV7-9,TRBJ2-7,CASSPQAHYEQYF
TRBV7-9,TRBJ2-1,CASSFLAGAPANEQFF
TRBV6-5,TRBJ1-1,CASSSPGTEAFF
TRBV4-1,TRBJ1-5,CASSVRGGADSNQPQHF
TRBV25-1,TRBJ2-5,CASSELGGSPQETQYF
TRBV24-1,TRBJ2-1,CATSESSGDINEQFF
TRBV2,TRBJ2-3,CASADRADTQYF
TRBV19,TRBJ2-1,CASSLEQGALSGDEQFF
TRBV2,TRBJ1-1,CASTNPGQGLRAFF
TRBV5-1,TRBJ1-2,CASSSRDRFYGYTF
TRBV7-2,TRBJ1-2,CASSLVTANYGYTF
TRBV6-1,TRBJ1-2,CASSEDRMYGYTF
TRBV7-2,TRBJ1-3,CASSLYRGNGNTIYF
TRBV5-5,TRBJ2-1,CASTPRGDYVGEQFF
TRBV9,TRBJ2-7,CASSVGQLLSYEQYF
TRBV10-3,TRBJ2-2,CAIKEAGGPGELFF
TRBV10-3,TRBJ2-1,CAISDLYNEQFF
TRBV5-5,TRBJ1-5,CASSSGTGGGQPQHF
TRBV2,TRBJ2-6,CASSESGTTGANVLTF
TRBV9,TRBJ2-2,CASSVGQPYTGELFF